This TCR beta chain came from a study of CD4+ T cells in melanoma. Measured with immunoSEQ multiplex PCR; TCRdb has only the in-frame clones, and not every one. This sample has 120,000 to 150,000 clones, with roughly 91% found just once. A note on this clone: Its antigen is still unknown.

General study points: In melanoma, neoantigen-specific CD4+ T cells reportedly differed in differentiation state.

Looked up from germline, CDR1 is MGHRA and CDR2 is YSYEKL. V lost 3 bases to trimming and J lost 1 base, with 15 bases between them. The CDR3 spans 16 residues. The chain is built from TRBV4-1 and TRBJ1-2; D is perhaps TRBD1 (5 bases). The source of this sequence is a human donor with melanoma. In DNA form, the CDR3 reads TGCGCCAGCAGCCAGGGGGGAATGACACTTAACTATGGCTACACCTTC. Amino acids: CASSQGGMTLNYGYTF.